Listed below are T cell receptor beta chains from one sample, sequenced in a study of cytomegalovirus exposure and HLA in healthy donors. Profiling relied on immunoSEQ multiplex PCR, and the TCRdb table lists in-frame clones only, not all of them. The sample yields 150,000 to 200,000 clones, around 80% seen once. The source material was PBMCs. The receptors originated from a male donor in good health and CMV-seropositive. The CDR3 runs from the conserved cysteine through the conserved F or W. A D gene is named only where the DNA matches it firmly. The size field is filled for only some rows; it gives once, few, many or a size class.

J | D | V | size | DNA | CDR3
TRBJ2-3 | TRBD2 | TRBV10-3 | - | TGTGCCATCACCGGGACTACCTCTTCAGATACGCAGTATTTT | CAITGTTSSDTQYF
TRBJ2-5 | - | TRBV6-6 | - | TGTGCCAGCAGACGGGACTGGGAGTCGCGGGAGACCCAGTACTTC | CASRRDWESRETQYF
TRBJ2-7 | TRBD2 | TRBV7-9 | - | TGTGCCAGCAGCTCCGGGTGGGGGGGCTCCTACGAGCAGTACTTC | CASSSGWGGSYEQYF
TRBJ2-3 | TRBD2 | TRBV18 | - | TGTGCCAGCTCATTGCGGGAGGTTTACTCAGATACGCAGTATTTT | CASSLREVYSDTQYF
TRBJ2-7 | TRBD2 | TRBV25-1 | - | TGTGCCAGCACGGGGGGGCCCTACGAGCAGTACTTC | CASTGGPYEQYF
TRBJ2-1 | TRBD2 | TRBV9 | - | TGTGCCAGCAGCGTGACGGGAGGGCCGATCTCCTACAATGAGCAGTTCTTC | CASSVTGGPISYNEQFF
TRBJ1-3 | TRBD1 | TRBV14 | - | TGTGCCAGCAGCCACCTCCGGGACAGACGAAACACCATATATTTT | CASSHLRDRRNTIYF
TRBJ2-5 | TRBD1 | TRBV14 | - | TGTGCCAGCAGCCTCCGACAGGGCGGCGAGACCCAGTACTTC | CASSLRQGGETQYF
TRBJ1-3 | - | TRBV25-1 | - | TGTGCCACCGTGTCCTCTGGAAACACCATATATTTT | CATVSSGNTIYF
TRBJ1-1 | - | TRBV27 | - | TGTGCCAGCACGGGAGGGCTTGAAGCTTTCTTT | CASTGGLEAFF
TRBJ1-2 | - | TRBV5-1 | few | TGCGCCAGCAGCCCCGGAGCCCCCTATGGCTACACCTTC | CASSPGAPYGYTF
TRBJ2-7 | - | TRBV19 | - | TGTGCCAGTAGTAGGGAGACAGGAGCCTACGAGCAGTACTTC | CASSRETGAYEQYF
TRBJ2-1 | - | TRBV5-4 | few | TGTGCCAGCAGCTTGGGACTAGGAGGCTACAATGAGCAGTTCTTC | CASSLGLGGYNEQFF
TRBJ1-6 | - | TRBV19 | - | TGTGCCAGTAGCAAATCGACAGTCTATAATTCACCCCTCCACTTT | CASSKSTVYNSPLHF
TRBJ1-4 | - | TRBV7-2 | once | TGTGCCAGCAGCCCGGGAGGGAGGGGGGGGGAAAAACTGTTTTTT | CASSPGGRGGEKLFF
TRBJ2-7 | - | TRBV6-6 | - | TGTGCCAGCAGTTACACGGGTTCGGTCTACGAGCAGTACTTC | CASSYTGSVYEQYF
TRBJ2-1 | TRBD2 | TRBV5-6 | - | TGTGCCAGCAGCTTGGGTCCCGGGACTAGCGTGTACAATGAGCAGTTCTTC | CASSLGPGTSVYNEQFF
TRBJ2-3 | TRBD2 | TRBV28 | few | TGTGCCAGTCAGGCGGGAGGCGCAGATACGCAGTATTTT | CASQAGGADTQYF
TRBJ2-3 | - | TRBV4-2 | - | TGTGCCAGCAGCCAAGGAGACTCGGGGGATACGCAGTATTTT | CASSQGDSGDTQYF
TRBJ1-3 | TRBD1 | TRBV6-1 | - | TGTGCCAGCAGGGACAGGCCGAGCTCTGGAAACACCATATATTTT | CASRDRPSSGNTIYF
TRBJ1-2 | - | TRBV7-8 | - | TGTGCCAGCAGCCCTCAGGGCAGGGAATATGGCTACACCTTC | CASSPQGREYGYTF
TRBJ2-7 | - | TRBV20-1 | - | TGCAGTGTCAACGAGCAGTACTTC | CSVNEQYF
TRBJ2-7 | - | TRBV27 | few | TGTGCCAGCAGTTTAACCGGGACCTACGAGCAGTACTTC | CASSLTGTYEQYF
TRBJ1-6 | - | TRBV30 | - | TGTGCCTGGAGTGTGCCCCAGGGGTATCATAATTCACCCCTCCACTTT | CAWSVPQGYHNSPLHF
TRBJ2-7 | TRBD1 | TRBV6-5 | - | TGTGCCAGCACCGGGACAGGTACCTACGAGCAGTACTTC | CASTGTGTYEQYF
TRBJ2-2 | - | TRBV6-6 | - | TGTGCCAGCACTGGGACTCGGAACACCGGGGAGCTGTTTTTT | CASTGTRNTGELFF
TRBJ1-1 | - | TRBV30 | - | TGTGCCTGGACGCCCAGGGTGAACACTGAAGCTTTCTTT | CAWTPRVNTEAFF
TRBJ1-3 | TRBD1 | TRBV7-9 | - | TGTGCCAGCAGCCCGGGGGACAGGGTAGACGGAAACACCATATATTTT | CASSPGDRVDGNTIYF
TRBJ2-6 | TRBD2 | TRBV7-9 | once | TGTTCCAGCAGCTTGGGACTAGCGGTTATCTCTGGGGCCAACGTCCTGACTTTC | CSSSLGLAVISGANVLTF
TRBJ2-3 | - | TRBV5-4 | - | TGTGCCAGCAGCTCGATCGGGTCCAGCACAGATACGCAGTATTTT | CASSSIGSSTDTQYF
TRBJ2-2 | - | TRBV7-6 | - | TGTGCCAGCAGCTTCGTGAACTTGAACACCGGGGAGCTGTTTTTT | CASSFVNLNTGELFF
TRBJ1-6 | - | TRBV28 | once | TGTGCCAGCAGTCAACCCCAGGGTTATAATTCACCCCTCCACTTT | CASSQPQGYNSPLHF